These 16 T cell receptor beta chains share one sample of origin, sequenced in a study of OX40 agonist ivuxolimab in advanced cancers. Produced via immunoSEQ multiplex PCR; TCRdb's table is partial and in-frame only. This table has about 84,000 clones, about nine tenths appearing once. The input for sequencing was CD4+ or CD8+ T cells sorted from blood, taken in a trial of the OX40 agonist ivuxolimab. The receptors were sampled from an adult with an advanced solid tumor such as melanoma, head and neck, liver or kidney cancer.

The CDR3 loop reads CSVELTDTQYF. For the CDR3, the DNA is TGCAGCGTTGAGCTGACAGATACGCAGTATTTT. The gene calls are TRBV29-1 and TRBJ2-3; D not resolved. Per germline, CDR1 SQVTM and CDR2 ANQGSEA. V was pared by 3 bases and J by 3 bases, with 4 bases between. The CDR3 covers 11 residues.

The chain joins TRBV9 to TRBJ1-2; 8 bases fit TRBD1. With 4 bases clipped from V and 3 bases from J, the junction kept 5 bases outside the gene matches. The CDR3 covers 14 residues. The germline CDR1 and CDR2 sequences are SGDLS and YYNGEE. The CDR3 reads CASSPEGQDYGYTF. The CDR3 nucleotides are TGTGCCAGCAGCCCGGAGGGACAGGACTATGGCTACACCTTC. The full variable domain, with the rest looked up from reference TRBV9 and TRBJ1-2, is DSGVTQTPKHLITATGQRVTLRCSPRSGDLSVYWYQQSLDQGLQFLIQYYNGEERAKGNILERFSAQQFPDLHSELNLSSLELGDSALYFCASSPEGQDYGYTFGSGTRLTVV.

The V gene is TRBV27, the J gene TRBJ2-1; 10 bases align to TRBD2. V shed 5 bases, J shed 9 bases, and the junction held 10 bases outside the gene matches. Germline loops: CDR1 MNHEY, CDR2 SMNVEV (reference sequence). This CDR3 is built from 15 residues. As DNA, the CDR3 is TGTGCCAGCAGTCCGTGGCTAGCGGGAGTTGGTGAGCAGTTCTTC. It is translated as CASSPWLAGVGEQFF.

The chain has TRBV14 and TRBJ1-2; 9 bases fit TRBD1. V dropped 2 bases and J dropped 11; count of bases not matched to a gene: 9. The germline V gene has CDR1 SGHDN and CDR2 FVKESK. There are 14 residues in the CDR3. The CDR3 DNA reads as TGTGCCAGCAGCCAACTCCGACAGGGGGGAGATTACACCTTC. It specifies CASSQLRQGGDYTF.

This clone was found a few times. This rearrangement joins TRBV6-6 to TRBJ2-1; D remains ambiguous. Germline V gene sequence: CDR1 MNHNY, CDR2 SVGAGI (reference sequence). V shed 5 bases and J shed 4 bases, with 6 bases lying between them. The CDR3 has 12 amino acids. The DNA for the CDR3 is TGTGCCAGCAGTCAACTATACAATGAGCAGTTCTTC. It specifies CASSQLYNEQFF.

This clone was counted between two and nine times. The chain recombines TRBV27 with TRBJ2-7; the D is unclear. Germline V gene sequence: CDR1 MNHEY, CDR2 SMNVEV (reference sequence). V lost 3 bases and J 3 bases, leaving 12 bases between the germline ends. CDR3 size: 14 residues. The CDR3 loop is CASSLGVMGYEQYF. The DNA of the CDR3 is TGTGCCAGCAGTTTGGGTGTAATGGGCTACGAGCAGTACTTC.

The chain uses TRBV2 and TRBJ1-5; D is possibly TRBD1 (6 bases). Trimming cost V 6 bases and J 3 bases, with 18 bases left between them. Germline V gene lookup returns CDR1 SNHLY and CDR2 FYNNEI. The CDR3 spans 16 residues. The CDR3 sequence is CASRGRGRGSNQPQHF. CDR3 sequence (DNA): TGTGCCAGCAGGGGTAGGGGCAGGGGCTCCAATCAGCCCCAGCATTTT.

J is TRBJ1-2 and V is TRBV10-3; weak D call: TRBD1 (5 bases). V lost 7 bases, J lost 0 bases, and 12 bases lay in between. Germline V gene lookup returns CDR1 ENHRY and CDR2 SYGVKD. This CDR3 has 14 residues. CDR3 bases: TGTGCCATCACCCGGGACGCCCCTAACTATGGCTACACCTTC. Amino acids: CAITRDAPNYGYTF.

The sample holds a few counts of this clone. V gene TRBV5-1 combines with J gene TRBJ1-5, with unresolved D. Per germline, CDR1 SGHRS and CDR2 YFSETQ. The CDR3 covers 15 residues. V was shortened by 0 bases and J by 6 bases, with 13 bases between the two germline ends. CDR3 in DNA: TGCGCCAGCAGCTTGGAGTCAGGTGAGCGTCAGCCCCAGCATTTT. This sequence encodes CASSLESGERQPQHF. Based on the CDR3 plus reference TRBV5-1 and TRBJ1-5, the full variable domain is KAGVTQTPRYLIKTRGQQVTLSCSPISGHRSVSWYQQTPGQGLQFLFEYFSETQRNKGNFPGRFSGRQFSNSRSEMNVSTLELGDSALYLCASSLESGERQPQHFGDGTRLSIL.

The gene calls are TRBV11-2 and TRBJ2-7; 10 positions match TRBD1. Losses at the gene ends were 4 bases for V and 7 bases for J; bases not matched to a gene: 16. Per the germline V gene, CDR1 is SGHAT and CDR2 is FQNNGV. The CDR3 extends over 17 amino acids. In DNA, the CDR3 is TGTGCCAGCAGCTCCGAGAACCTCCGGGACAGGGGAGGTGAGCAGTACTTC. It encodes CASSSENLRDRGGEQYF.

The chain couples TRBV5-1 to TRBJ1-2, with D unclear. From germline, CDR1 is SGHRS and CDR2 YFSETQ. V was trimmed by 3 bases and J by 2 bases, leaving 11 bases between them. CDR3 length: 14 residues. CDR3 nucleotide sequence: TGCGCCAGCAGCTCGCAGGTGCAGAACTATGGCTACACCTTC. It yields the protein CASSSQVQNYGYTF. The full variable domain, in which reference TRBV5-1 and TRBJ1-2 provide the parts outside the CDR3, is KAGVTQTPRYLIKTRGQQVTLSCSPISGHRSVSWYQQTPGQGLQFLFEYFSETQRNKGNFPGRFSGRQFSNSRSEMNVSTLELGDSALYLCASSSQVQNYGYTFGSGTRLTVV.

This clone showed up just once. The V call is TRBV9, the J call TRBJ2-5, with D possibly matching TRBD1 (5 bases). CDR3 length equals 16 residues. V shed 0 bases and J shed 2 bases, with 14 bases lying between them. Germline-derived CDR1 and CDR2 are SGDLS and YYNGEE. CDR3 sequence (DNA): TGTGCCAGCAGCGTAGATCCAGGGCGTAGGCAAGAGACCCAGTACTTC. Its translation: CASSVDPGRRQETQYF.

This chain connects TRBV7-8 to TRBJ2-7; tentatively, D is TRBD2 (5 bases). This CDR3 is 15 amino acids long. V was shortened by 1 base and J by 1 base, with 11 bases between the two germline ends. Germline loops: CDR1 SGHVS, CDR2 FQNEAQ. CDR3 region: CASSLDSGASYEQYF. CDR3 coding DNA: TGTGCCAGCAGCTTAGACAGCGGAGCGTCCTACGAGCAGTACTTC.

The gene calls are TRBV5-1 and TRBJ2-2, with TRBD1 as a possible D gene (5 bases). V was trimmed by 0 bases and J by 6 bases, leaving 6 bases between them. Per germline, CDR1 SGHRS and CDR2 YFSETQ. The length of the CDR3 is 13 residues. The CDR3 loop reads CASSLAGPGELFF. CDR3 nucleotide sequence: TGCGCCAGCAGCTTGGCAGGGCCCGGGGAGCTGTTTTTT.

V gene TRBV5-1 combines with J gene TRBJ2-1; perhaps TRBD2 as D (5 bases). The CDR3 is 15 residues long. The V end was cut by 0 bases, the J end by 1 base, with 8 bases between. Germline CDR1 SGHRS, CDR2 YFSETQ. CDR3 DNA: TGCGCCAGCAGCTTGGTCGGGATGTCCTACAATGAGCAGTTCTTC. Encoded protein: CASSLVGMSYNEQFF.

Here the CDR3 reads CASSSRRQGGSTMNTEAFF. The CDR3, as DNA: TGTGCCAGCAGCTCCCGACGACAGGGCGGCTCTACTATGAACACTGAAGCTTTCTTT. The chain combines TRBV7-8 with TRBJ1-1; TRBD1 aligns across 7 bases. CDR1 SGHVS and CDR2 FQNEAQ come from the germline V gene. The CDR3 contains 19 residues. Trimming took 4 bases from V and 0 from J; bases not matched to a gene: 17.